A selection of T cell receptor beta chains follows, all from one sample in a study of blood T cells in healthy people across ages. TCRdb re-called the 5' RACE reads with MiXCR, one entry per CDR3 protein. The data contain about 680,000 distinct CDR3 sequences, 49% of them singletons. Sequencing input: blood. Receptors originate from a woman aged 55-69 years in good health. CDR3s include the opening cysteine and the closing phenylalanine or tryptophan. A D gene is named only where the DNA matches it firmly. Size is omitted from some rows. Given values are once, few, many or a class for expanded clones.

TRBD1 | TRBJ1-2 | TRBV5-1 | few | TGCGCCAGCGGGGGACAGGTCGATGGCTACACCTTC | CASGGQVDGYTF
TRBD2 | TRBJ2-1 | TRBV19 | NA | TGTGCCAGTAGTACGCCTTGGACTAGCATTGAGCAGTTCTTC | CASSTPWTSIEQFF
TRBD2 | TRBJ2-1 | TRBV4-3 | NA | TGCGCCAGCAGCCAAGAGGGGGGGACTCGGGCCAATGAGCAGTTCTTC | CASSQEGGTRANEQFF
NA | TRBJ1-2 | TRBV6-6 | NA | TGTGCCAGCAGTATCGGGAGCAGCTCATACTATGGCTACACCTTC | CASSIGSSSYYGYTF
TRBD1 | TRBJ2-5 | TRBV20-1 | NA | TGCAGTGCTAGGGACAGGCTCCAAGAGACCCAGTACTTC | CSARDRLQETQYF
TRBD1 | TRBJ1-6 | TRBV2 | NA | TGTGCCAGCCATGGACAGGGCTTATATAATTCACCCCTCCACTTT | CASHGQGLYNSPLHF
TRBD2 | TRBJ2-5 | TRBV5-1 | NA | TGCGCCAGCAGCTTAGCGGGAGGTCTAGCTCAAGAGACCCAGTACTTC | CASSLAGGLAQETQYF
TRBD1 | TRBJ2-7 | TRBV6-1 | NA | TGTGCCAGCAGTGAAGCATGGACAGGGGTGAACGAGCAGTACTTC | CASSEAWTGVNEQYF
NA | TRBJ2-7 | TRBV7-9 | few | TGTGCCAGCAGCGTCGGGACAACCAACTCCTACGAGCAGTACTTC | CASSVGTTNSYEQYF
TRBD2 | TRBJ2-1 | TRBV7-9 | few | TGTGCCAGCAGCTTGAGGGGAGGGGACAATGAGCAGTTCTTC | CASSLRGGDNEQFF
TRBD1 | TRBJ1-5 | TRBV28 | NA | TGTGCCTTGGGGACAGGGACAAATAGCAATCAGCCCCAGCATTTT | CALGTGTNSNQPQHF
TRBD1 | TRBJ2-5 | TRBV27 | few | TGTGCCAGCAGTCCACTCGGGACAGGAGAGACCCAGTACTTC | CASSPLGTGETQYF
TRBD1 | TRBJ1-1 | TRBV28 | NA | TGTGCCAGCAGTTTTAATAGAGGGGGCCTTACTGAAGCTTTCTTT | CASSFNRGGLTEAFF